Listed here are 26 T cell receptor beta chains from one sample, sequenced in a study of CD8+ T cells in alopecia areata. Sequencing templates came from extracted RNA that was reverse transcribed into cDNA. TCRdb keeps only in-frame clones here, not all; method: immunoSEQ multiplex PCR. This table has under 70,000 clones, about 96% appearing once. This material consisted of CD8+ T cells sorted from blood, taken at week 0. Source of these receptors: a human donor with alopecia areata.

In DNA, the CDR3 is TGTGCCAGCAGCGTCTTCAGCGGGGGGGCGAGAGAGACCCAGTACTTC. Amino acid sequence: CASSVFSGGARETQYF. This chain joins TRBV9 and TRBJ2-5, with 10 bases fitting TRBD2. The CDR3 consists of 16 residues. Germline V CDR1 and CDR2: SGDLS, YYNGEE. Trimming cost V 2 bases and J 4 bases; bases outside gene matches: 8. Full variable domain (remainder filled in from reference TRBV9 and TRBJ2-5): DSGVTQTPKHLITATGQRVTLRCSPRSGDLSVYWYQQSLDQGLQFLIQYYNGEERAKGNILERFSAQQFPDLHSELNLSSLELGDSALYFCASSVFSGGARETQYFGPGTRLLVL.

The chain is built from TRBV7-9 and TRBJ1-2; unclear D gene. Trimming stripped 1 base from V and 4 bases from J, with 7 bases between. The CDR3 consists of 13 residues. The germline gives CDR1 SEHNR, CDR2 FQNEAQ (reference sequence). This CDR3 is CASSLGNSYGYTF. DNA of the CDR3: TGTGCCAGCAGCTTAGGGAACAGCTATGGCTACACCTTC.

The table lists this clone with a count of one. This sequence joins TRBV7-4 and TRBJ1-1, with TRBD1 as a possible D gene (6 bases). The CDR3 is 17 residues long. CDR1 is SGHVT and CDR2 is SQSDAQ in the germline V gene. V shed 1 base and J shed 0 bases, with 15 bases lying between them. Written as DNA, the CDR3 is TGTGCCAGCAGCTTAGGGATTCGGGGGCCCATGAACACTGAAGCTTTCTTT. Its translation: CASSLGIRGPMNTEAFF.

As to this clone: At the DNA level, this CDR3 is encoded by other sequences in the same sample as well. J is TRBJ2-6 and V is TRBV6-5; D is ambiguous. Germline loops: CDR1 MNHEY, CDR2 SVGAGI. The V and J ends lost 9 bases and 0 bases respectively, with 6 bases between them. The CDR3 contains 13 residues. CDR3 in DNA: TGTGCCAGTTCTTCCTCTGGGGCCAACGTCCTGACTTTC. This gives the protein CASSSSGANVLTF.

This chain joins TRBV7-3 and TRBJ2-7; 8 nucleotides match TRBD2. V shed 5 bases and J 6 bases; nucleotides not matched to a gene: 6. CDR3 length: 13 residues. Germline V gene data show CDR1 as SGHTA and CDR2 as FQGTGA. This CDR3 is CASSPRGTSEQYF. DNA of the CDR3: TGTGCCAGCAGCCCAAGAGGGACTAGCGAGCAGTACTTC.

This chain uses TRBV7-9 with TRBJ2-7; D may correspond to TRBD1 or TRBD2 (5 bases each). Trimming cost V 4 bases and J 1 base, with 11 bases left between them. CDR1 is SEHNR, CDR2 FQNEAQ, per germline (reference sequence). This CDR3 spans 14 amino acids. This chain's CDR3 is CASSSGTGSYEQYF. As DNA, the CDR3 is TGTGCCAGCAGCTCCGGGACGGGTTCCTACGAGCAGTACTTC.

This chain joins TRBV2 and TRBJ1-2; 11 positions agree with TRBD1. Germline V lookup: CDR1 SNHLY, CDR2 FYNNEI. The ends lost 9 bases at V and 5 bases at J; junction bases unmatched: 8. This CDR3 comprises 14 residues. The CDR3 coding sequence is TGTGCCAGTACTGGACAGGGGGCAGGATATGGCTACACCTTC. Translating gives CASTGQGAGYGYTF.

The chain uses TRBV4-1 and TRBJ2-7; 8 nucleotides agree with TRBD1. This CDR3 is 15 amino acids long. J was trimmed by 4 bases and V by 2 bases; bases with no gene match: 7. Germline lookup yields CDR1 MGHRA and CDR2 YSYEKL. The CDR3 nucleotides are TGCGCCAGCAGCCAACCAGGGGGCAGGGGTTACGAGCAGTACTTC. This gives the protein CASSQPGGRGYEQYF.

J is TRBJ2-1 and V is TRBV7-2; TRBD2 matches at 10 bases. With 4 bases clipped from V and 6 bases from J, the junction kept 6 bases outside the gene matches. The CDR3 covers 15 residues. In germline, CDR1 is SGHTA, CDR2 FQGNSA. The CDR3 sequence is CASSYLAGEPNEQFF. In nucleotides, the CDR3 is TGTGCCAGCAGCTATCTAGCGGGGGAACCCAATGAGCAGTTCTTC.

This clone was observed once. The chain is built from TRBV19 and TRBJ2-5; a possible D gene is TRBD2 (6 bases). Germline loops: CDR1 LNHDA, CDR2 SQIVND (reference sequence). This CDR3 spans 15 amino acids. The ends were cut back, 3 bases at V and 2 bases at J, with 13 bases in the middle. This chain's CDR3 is CASSIGRGLQETQYF. The CDR3 coding sequence is TGTGCCAGTAGTATTGGGCGGGGTCTACAAGAGACCCAGTACTTC.

V usage is TRBV27 and J usage is TRBJ1-1, with 7 bases matching TRBD1. CDR3 length equals 14 residues. Germline V gene sequence: CDR1 MNHEY, CDR2 SMNVEV (reference sequence). V shed 10 bases and J 1 base; nucleotides not matched to a gene: 9. This CDR3 is CATKTGTSNTEAFF. The CDR3 DNA reads TGTGCCACCAAGACAGGGACCTCGAACACTGAAGCTTTCTTT.

This chain links TRBV4-3 with TRBJ2-2; D gene unclear. Germline assignment: CDR1 LGHNA and CDR2 YSLEER. V was trimmed by 0 bases and J by 4 bases, leaving 6 bases between them. This CDR3 comprises 14 residues. The CDR3, as DNA: TGCGCCAGCAGCCAAGAGGCGGTCACCGGGGAGCTGTTTTTT. Amino acid sequence: CASSQEAVTGELFF.

V is TRBV14 and J is TRBJ1-1; 9 nucleotides agree with TRBD1. The CDR3 has 17 residues. Trimming removed 0 bases from V and 2 bases from J; junction bases left unmatched: 7. Germline-derived CDR1 and CDR2 are SGHDN and FVKESK. DNA for the CDR3: TGTGCCAGCAGCCAAGATCGGGGACAGGGCCGAAACACTGAAGCTTTCTTT. Residues: CASSQDRGQGRNTEAFF. The entire variable domain, with the rest obtained from reference TRBV14 and TRBJ1-1, is as follows: EAGVTQFPSHSVIEKGQTVTLRCDPISGHDNLYWYRRVMGKEIKFLLHFVKESKQDESGMPNNRFLAERTGGTYSTLKVQPAELEDSGVYFCASSQDRGQGRNTEAFFGQGTRLTVV.

The chain combines TRBV4-1 with TRBJ2-7; D may be TRBD2 (6 bases). The ends were cut back, 2 bases at V and 4 bases at J, with 9 bases in the middle. Germline V gene lookup returns CDR1 MGHRA and CDR2 YSYEKL. The CDR3 is 13 residues long. CDR3 sequence reads: CASSQRAGYEQYF. CDR3 nucleotide sequence: TGCGCCAGCAGCCAACGGGCGGGGTACGAGCAGTACTTC.

The V call is TRBV27, the J call TRBJ1-1; D is uncertain. The CDR3 is 13 residues long. Germline CDR1 and CDR2: MNHEY and SMNVEV (reference sequence). The ends were cut back, 3 bases at V and 1 base at J, with 6 bases in the middle. The CDR3 reads CASSLATNTEAFF. Written as DNA, the CDR3 is TGTGCCAGCAGTTTGGCCACGAACACTGAAGCTTTCTTT.

CDR3 nucleotides: TGTGCCAGCAGCCAAGAGGATAGCGGGGCCTCCTACGAGCAGTACTTC. Protein product: CASSQEDSGASYEQYF. The chain has TRBV4-2 and TRBJ2-7, with TRBD2 matching 8 bases. The CDR3 spans 16 residues. From germline, CDR1 is LGHNA and CDR2 YNFKEQ. J lost 0 bases, V lost 0 bases, and 4 bases had no gene match.

The chain links TRBV7-8 to TRBJ2-3; no reliable D call. Trimming shortened V by 1 base and J by 9 bases, and 8 bases separated the two germline ends. There are 12 residues in the CDR3. Looked up from germline, CDR1 is SGHVS and CDR2 is FQNEAQ. CDR3 sequence: CASSLDGETQYF. The CDR3 coding sequence is TGTGCCAGCAGCTTAGACGGAGAAACGCAGTATTTT.

CDR3 DNA sequence: TGTGCCAGCAGCTTAGGGGTAGCGGGGCCCTACGAGCAGTACTTC. Amino acids: CASSLGVAGPYEQYF. This sequence joins TRBV7-2 and TRBJ2-7; the match to TRBD2 covers 8 bases. The CDR3 length is 15 residues. J lost 2 bases, V lost 1 base, and 4 bases had no gene match. CDR1 SGHTA and CDR2 FQGNSA come from the germline V gene.

This chain connects TRBV15 to TRBJ2-1, with TRBD1 matching over 7 bases. CDR3 size: 14 residues. Germline assignment: CDR1 LNHNV and CDR2 YYDKDF (reference sequence). V lost 5 bases and J lost 5; bases outside the gene matches: 6. The CDR3 spells CATSGSDRHNEQFF. For the CDR3, the DNA is TGTGCCACCAGCGGGTCGGACAGGCACAATGAGCAGTTCTTC.

Here the CDR3 reads CASSLRLAGTGELFF. As DNA, the CDR3 is TGCGCCAGCAGCCTCCGACTAGCGGGAACCGGGGAGCTGTTTTTT. This sequence joins TRBV4-1 and TRBJ2-2; 11 nucleotides agree with TRBD2. V lost 4 bases and J lost 5; bases outside the gene matches: 3. The CDR3 totals 15 residues. Looked up from germline, CDR1 is MGHRA and CDR2 is YSYEKL.

The rearrangement links TRBV30 to TRBJ2-1; a weak D match, TRBD1 (5 bases). Trimming pared 2 bases from V and 8 bases from J, leaving 7 bases between. The CDR3 covers 11 residues. Germline lookup yields CDR1 GTSNPN and CDR2 SVGIG (reference sequence). The DNA for the CDR3 is TGTGCCTGGAGTAGGGGCTATGAGCAGTTCTTC. It specifies CAWSRGYEQFF.

The chain links TRBV7-2 to TRBJ2-5, with 12 bases fitting TRBD1. From germline, CDR1 is SGHTA and CDR2 FQGNSA. CDR3 length: 15 residues. V lost 5 bases, J lost 5 bases, and 6 bases stayed unmatched. CDR3 in amino acids: CASSLLGTGGETQYF. The CDR3 nucleotides read TGTGCCAGCAGCCTCCTTGGGACAGGGGGCGAGACCCAGTACTTC.

This chain connects TRBV19 to TRBJ2-1; no reliable D call. CDR1 is LNHDA, CDR2 SQIVND, per germline (reference sequence). The CDR3 covers 13 residues. Trimming shortened V by 6 bases and J by 0 bases, and 6 bases separated the two germline ends. CDR3 sequence: CASSLSSYNEQFF. Written as DNA, the CDR3 is TGTGCCAGTAGCCTAAGCTCCTACAATGAGCAGTTCTTC. The variable domain in full, completed from reference TRBV19 and TRBJ2-1, reads DGGITQSPKYLFRKEGQNVTLSCEQNLNHDAMYWYRQDPGQGLRLIYYSQIVNDFQKGDIAEGYSVSREKKESFPLTVTSAQKNPTAFYLCASSLSSYNEQFFGPGTRLTVL.

This clone was seen only once. For the CDR3, the DNA is TGCGCCAGCAGCTTGGCCGGGACCTACGAGCAGTACTTC. This encodes CASSLAGTYEQYF. The chain has TRBV5-1 and TRBJ2-7; D is perhaps TRBD2 (5 bases). The V gene lost 0 bases and the J gene lost 2 bases, with 6 bases spanning the gap. Germline assignment: CDR1 SGHRS and CDR2 YFSETQ. This CDR3 is built from 13 residues.

The rearrangement uses TRBV4-3 and TRBJ2-5, with D possibly called TRBD1 or TRBD2 (6 bases each). With 1 base removed from V and 4 bases from J, the gap between germline ends came to 13 bases. Per germline, CDR1 LGHNA and CDR2 YSLEER. The CDR3 is 15 residues long. The CDR3 coding sequence is TGCGCCAGCAGCCAAGGGGCGGGACAACTAGAGACCCAGTACTTC. It translates to CASSQGAGQLETQYF.

The chain employs TRBV28 and TRBJ2-7, with D perhaps TRBD1 or TRBD2 (7 bases each). The CDR3 spans 16 residues. CDR1 MDHEN and CDR2 SYDVKM come from the germline V gene. The germline V and J ends were trimmed by 5 bases and 7 bases, with 24 bases remaining between them. CDR3 sequence reads: CASSDTGVRLAEEQYF. DNA of the CDR3: TGTGCCAGCAGTGACACAGGGGTAAGGCTAGCGGAGGAGCAGTACTTC.